A single sample is the source of the 32 T cell receptor beta chains below, sequenced in a study of CD8 T cells in ankylosing spondylitis. MiXCR was run by TCRdb on the 5' RACE reads, yielding one entry per CDR3 protein. The sample records 150,000 to 200,000 distinct CDR3 sequences, roughly 13% being singletons. Sample: blood, either unsorted or a sorted T cell fraction (not recorded which). These receptors all come from a female donor with ankylosing spondylitis or in good health (not recorded which).

There are many counts of this clonotype. This chain connects TRBV3-1 to TRBJ2-3; the D is unclear. Per the germline V gene, CDR1 is LGHDT and CDR2 is YNNKEL (reference sequence). Trimming shortened V by 3 bases and J by 4 bases, and 8 bases separated the two germline ends. CDR3 size: 13 residues. The CDR3 nucleotides read TGTGCCAGCAGCCACCTTGGCGCAGATACGCAGTATTTT. Protein: CASSHLGADTQYF.

In this sample, this clonotype turned up many times. This rearrangement joins TRBV6-2 or TRBV6-3 to TRBJ2-1; 10 bases align to TRBD1. Germline V CDR1 and CDR2: MNHEY, SVGEGT. The V gene end was trimmed by 4 bases and the J gene end by 8 bases; junction bases not matched to a gene: 11. The CDR3 is 16 amino acids. CDR3 in DNA: TGTGCCAGCAGTTTCAATCACCGGGACAGGGGCGATGAGCAGTTCTTC. It specifies CASSFNHRDRGDEQFF.

This clonotype was seen many times. The chain employs TRBV12-3 or TRBV12-4 and TRBJ2-6; D is undetermined. This CDR3 region has 15 residues. V was trimmed by 7 bases and J by 1 base, leaving 11 bases between them. The DNA for the CDR3 is TGTGCCAGCACCCTCCCGGTGTCTGGGGCCAACGTCCTGACTTTC. The encoded protein is CASTLPVSGANVLTF.

This clonotype was recorded a few times. This chain links TRBV20-1 with TRBJ2-1; tentatively, D is TRBD2 (5 bases). This CDR3 region has 16 residues. Trimming pared 3 bases from V and 7 bases from J, leaving 22 bases between. The germline gives CDR1 DFQATT, CDR2 SNEGSKA (reference sequence). The CDR3 loop is CSAREPFGNTRNEQFF. The CDR3 coding sequence is TGCAGTGCTAGGGAACCTTTCGGGAACACAAGAAATGAGCAGTTCTTC.

This clonotype was picked up a small number of times. The chain has TRBV9 and TRBJ1-1; D remains ambiguous. The germline gives CDR1 SGDLS, CDR2 YYNGEE. V lost 3 bases and J 4 bases, leaving 16 bases between the germline ends. The CDR3 spans 15 residues. CDR3 protein: CASSASVGWGTEAFF. DNA of the CDR3: TGTGCCAGCAGCGCTTCTGTTGGGTGGGGCACTGAAGCTTTCTTT.

There are many counts of this clonotype. CDR3 bases: TGCGCCAGCAGCCAGGGAGGGGTCACAGATACGCAGTATTTT. Protein: CASSQGGVTDTQYF. The chain is built from TRBV4-3 and TRBJ2-3; 7 bases map to TRBD2. The CDR3 runs to 14 residues. Germline CDR1 LGHNA, CDR2 YSLEER. Trimming removed 3 bases from V and 2 bases from J; junction bases left unmatched: 2.

This clonotype was detected many times. The V gene is TRBV15, the J gene TRBJ1-1; D call uncertain. V was pared by 2 bases and J by 0 bases, with 16 bases between. The CDR3 loop spans 17 amino acids. CDR1 and CDR2 (germline): LNHNV, YYDKDF (reference sequence). The CDR3 sequence is CATSRMGRRRLNTEAFF. The CDR3 DNA follows: TGTGCCACCAGCAGAATGGGTAGGAGACGGTTGAACACTGAAGCTTTCTTT.

This clonotype was seen ten or more times. The chain employs TRBV30 and TRBJ1-2; D not certain. Germline lookup yields CDR1 GTSNPN and CDR2 SVGIG (reference sequence). V lost 2 bases to trimming and J lost 8 bases, with 12 bases between them. CDR3 length equals 12 residues. CDR3 in amino acids: CAWSHDPRGYTF. The CDR3 nucleotides are TGTGCCTGGAGTCATGATCCGCGCGGCTACACCTTC.

The rearrangement uses TRBV6-1 and TRBJ1-5; the D is unclear. V was clipped by 0 bases and J by 1 base, with 10 bases between them. Germline V CDR1 and CDR2: MNHNS, SASEGT. The CDR3 runs 16 residues. The CDR3 DNA sequence: TGTGCCAGCAGTGAAGCGCCCCGTGGGAGCAATCAGCCCCAGCATTTT. The encoded protein is CASSEAPRGSNQPQHF.

The chain recombines TRBV28 with TRBJ2-2; D is perhaps TRBD2 (6 bases). CDR1 is MDHEN, CDR2 SYDVKM, per germline. This CDR3 is built from 13 residues. V was trimmed by 7 bases and J by 7 bases, leaving 13 bases between them. Here the CDR3 reads CASIPNGSGELFF. The CDR3 nucleotides read TGTGCCAGCATCCCTAACGGGAGCGGGGAGCTGTTTTTT. Full variable domain (rest looked up from reference TRBV28 and TRBJ2-2): DVKVTQSSRYLVKRTGEKVFLECVQDMDHENMFWYRQDPGLGLRLIYFSYDVKMKEKGDIPEGYSVSREKKERFSLILESASTNQTSMYLCASIPNGSGELFFGEGSRLTVL.

Note on this clonotype: One end of the junction does not line up with germline, which may come from a read error. V usage is TRBV20-1 and J usage is TRBJ1-1; D unresolved. The CDR3 sequence is 17 residues long. CDR1 is DFQATT, CDR2 SNEGSKA, per germline (reference sequence). The CDR3 DNA sequence: TGCAGTACTAGGGCCCTCGTGGCTCAGGATTTGGACACTGAAGCTTTCTTT. It translates to CSTRALVAQDLDTEAFF.

This clonotype occurred a few times. The CDR3 reads CASSQEESTGELFF. DNA for the CDR3: TGCGCCAGCAGCCAAGAGGAATCTACCGGGGAGCTGTTTTTT. The V gene is TRBV4-3, the J gene TRBJ2-2; D remains ambiguous. Germline values: CDR1 LGHNA, CDR2 YSLEER. The CDR3 has 14 residues. Trimming left V 0 bases short and J 5 bases short, with 7 bases between.

The V gene is TRBV20-1, the J gene TRBJ2-7; perhaps TRBD2 as D (5 bases). From germline, CDR1 is DFQATT and CDR2 SNEGSKA (reference sequence). Trimming took off 2 bases at V and 4 bases at J, with 15 bases between the two ends. This CDR3 is 14 amino acids long. The CDR3 sequence is CSARTPTRVYEQYF. CDR3 bases: TGCAGTGCTAGAACACCAACGCGGGTGTACGAGCAGTACTTC.

In this sample, this clonotype turned up many times. The chain employs TRBV20-1 and TRBJ1-5; D is unclear. The V end lost 0 bases, the J end lost 7 bases, and 10 bases lay between the germline ends. CDR3 length: 13 amino acids. CDR1 is DFQATT, CDR2 SNEGSKA, per germline (reference sequence). CDR3 bases: TGCAGTGCTAGAGAGGGAGTGCTCCAGCCCCAGCATTTT. This encodes CSAREGVLQPQHF.

This clonotype was counted ten times or more. The V call is TRBV15, the J call TRBJ1-1; D is uncertain. CDR3 length equals 12 residues. Deletions cut 0 bases from V and 8 bases from J, with 7 bases between. Per germline, CDR1 LNHNV and CDR2 YYDKDF (reference sequence). In nucleotides, the CDR3 is TGTGCCACCAGCAGAGACCAAAGAGAAGCTTTCTTT. Residues: CATSRDQREAFF.

The table lists this clonotype with a few counts. The CDR3 DNA reads as TGTGCCAGCAGCACGCGGACAGGGTCTGGAAACACCATATATTTT. Amino acids: CASSTRTGSGNTIYF. This chain connects TRBV7-2 to TRBJ1-3; 8 nucleotides line up with TRBD1. CDR3 length: 15 residues. J was trimmed by 1 base and V by 5 bases; bases with no gene match: 4. Germline loops: CDR1 SGHTA, CDR2 FQGNSA.

This clonotype has at least ten counts. The J gene is TRBJ2-7, the V gene TRBV6-2 or TRBV6-3, with D possibly TRBD1 on 6 matching bases. Trimming removed 6 bases at V and 7 bases at J, with 19 bases between. The CDR3 runs 14 residues. Per germline, CDR1 MNHEY and CDR2 SVGEGT. CDR3 amino acids: CASRLGQSSREQYF. Here the CDR3 DNA reads TGTGCCAGCAGACTCGGACAGAGCTCGAGGGAGCAGTACTTC.

The chain recombines TRBV5-1 with TRBJ2-1, with 9 bases matching TRBD1. CDR1 is SGHRS, CDR2 YFSETQ, per germline. This CDR3 has 19 residues. V was clipped by 5 bases and J by 5 bases; unmatched bases: 20. CDR3 loop: CASRTDRGRRPFWHNEQFF. Written as DNA, the CDR3 is TGCGCCAGCAGAACGGACAGGGGCCGAAGACCGTTCTGGCACAATGAGCAGTTCTTC.

Many counts were recorded for this clonotype. The chain combines TRBV4-3 with TRBJ2-4, with D unclear. The CDR3 extends over 16 amino acids. Germline V gene data show CDR1 as LGHNA and CDR2 as YSLEER. The ends were cut back, 0 bases at V and 5 bases at J, with 14 bases in the middle. CDR3 sequence: CASSQDLVDLENIQYF. CDR3 DNA sequence: TGCGCCAGCAGCCAAGATCTGGTTGATTTAGAAAACATTCAGTACTTC.

This sequence joins TRBV25-1 and TRBJ2-1; 9 bases are a match to TRBD1. V gave up 6 bases and J gave up 10 bases; unmatched junction bases: 7. Germline V gene data show CDR1 as MGHDK and CDR2 as SYGVNS. The CDR3 is made up of 13 amino acids. The CDR3 coding sequence is TGTGCCAGCAGGGGACAGGGCCCTGAGGAGCAGTTCTTC. It translates to CASRGQGPEEQFF.

This clonotype was seen at least ten times. The rearrangement uses TRBV5-6 and TRBJ1-2; 10 nucleotides line up with TRBD1. The germline V gene has CDR1 SGHDT and CDR2 YYEEEE. This CDR3 spans 14 amino acids. With 4 bases clipped from V and 6 bases from J, the junction kept 6 bases outside the gene matches. The CDR3 region is CASSLTGGGDGYTF. The CDR3 DNA reads TGTGCCAGCAGCCTGACAGGGGGCGGTGATGGCTACACCTTC.

This clonotype was seen ten or more times. The genes are TRBV7-3 and TRBJ2-2; D is possibly TRBD1 or TRBD2 (6 bases each). This CDR3 comprises 14 residues. The V gene's germline CDR1 is SGHTA and CDR2 FQGTGA. V dropped 2 bases and J dropped 4 bases, with 8 bases sitting between them. In DNA, the CDR3 is TGTGCCAGCAGCTTAGAGGGGGGCACCGGGGAGCTGTTTTTT. This codes for CASSLEGGTGELFF.

The chain carries TRBV3-1 and TRBJ2-1, with D possibly being TRBD2 (7 bases). Trimming left V 1 base short and J 5 bases short, with 15 bases between. Looked up from germline, CDR1 is LGHDT and CDR2 is YNNKEL (reference sequence). The CDR3 spans 16 residues. The CDR3 region is CASSQVAGGPHNEQFF. In DNA, the CDR3 is TGTGCCAGCAGCCAAGTTGCCGGGGGGCCCCACAATGAGCAGTTCTTC.

The CDR3 spells CASSPGQGANYEQYF. CDR3 DNA: TGTGCCAGTAGTCCGGGACAGGGGGCTAACTACGAGCAGTACTTC. The genes are TRBV19 and TRBJ2-7, with 12 bases identical to TRBD1. CDR1 is LNHDA, CDR2 SQIVND, per germline (reference sequence). This CDR3 contains 15 residues. J gave up 3 bases and V 5 bases, and 5 bases lay outside the gene matches.

This clonotype was picked up many times. The J gene is TRBJ1-2, the V gene TRBV20-1, with D hard to call. Per the germline V gene, CDR1 is DFQATT and CDR2 is SNEGSKA (reference sequence). V was trimmed by 3 bases and J by 4 bases, leaving 12 bases between them. The CDR3 totals 13 residues. The CDR3 spells CSASPRGSYGYTF. The DNA of the CDR3 is TGCAGTGCTAGCCCTCGGGGATCCTATGGCTACACCTTC.

There are many counts of this clonotype. The CDR3 loop reads CASSSLTGATNIQYF. CDR3 nucleotide sequence: TGTGCCAGCAGCTCCCTGACAGGGGCGACTAACATTCAGTACTTC. The chain combines TRBV7-9 with TRBJ2-4; TRBD1 matches 8 bases. Germline V CDR1 and CDR2: SEHNR, FQNEAQ (reference sequence). With V trimmed by 4 bases and J by 7 bases, 9 bases remained unmatched. The CDR3 contains 15 residues.

The sample holds many counts of this clonotype. The chain joins TRBV19 to TRBJ1-2; D remains ambiguous. The CDR3 totals 11 residues. V dropped 3 bases and J dropped 5 bases, with 4 bases sitting between them. CDR1 is LNHDA, CDR2 SQIVND, per germline (reference sequence). CDR3 in amino acids: CASSIGYGYTF. In DNA form, the CDR3 reads TGTGCCAGTAGTATTGGATATGGCTACACCTTC.

As concerns this clonotype: A clone one base away is much larger, so this may be a read error. The chain recombines TRBV29-1 with TRBJ2-4; 7 nucleotides agree with TRBD1. Germline lookup yields CDR1 SQVTM and CDR2 ANQGSEA. V gave up 7 bases and J gave up 8 bases; unmatched junction bases: 11. The CDR3 covers 13 residues. The CDR3 DNA follows: TGCAGCGCCGTGAAAGGGGGCGCGGACATTCAGTACTTC. Its protein is CSAVKGGADIQYF.

This clonotype was observed many times. The chain combines TRBV12-3 or TRBV12-4 with TRBJ1-5; maybe TRBD1 (5 bases). The CDR3 is made up of 13 amino acids. Trimming cost V 8 bases and J 5 bases, with 13 bases left between them. Here the CDR3 reads CASRGGVHQPQHF. The CDR3 DNA sequence: TGTGCCAGCCGCGGGGGGGTTCATCAGCCCCAGCATTTT.

This clonotype was picked up many times. The chain is built from TRBV28 and TRBJ2-1, with D perhaps given as TRBD1 or TRBD2 (5 bases each). The CDR3 consists of 16 residues. Germline V lookup: CDR1 MDHEN, CDR2 SYDVKM. The V gene lost 6 bases and the J gene lost 5 bases, with 20 bases spanning the gap. This CDR3 reads CASRHQTGRGDNEQFF. The CDR3 DNA reads as TGTGCCAGCAGACACCAAACGGGCCGAGGGGACAATGAGCAGTTCTTC.

This clonotype has only a few counts. This chain connects TRBV11-1 to TRBJ2-1; tentative D call: TRBD2 (6 bases). The CDR3 consists of 13 residues. V was cut by 5 bases and J by 7 bases, with 12 bases left in between. Germline CDR1 and CDR2: SGHAT and FQDESV (reference sequence). The CDR3 loop is CASSARLGNEQFF. In DNA, the CDR3 is TGTGCCAGCAGCGCCAGACTAGGGAATGAGCAGTTCTTC.

This clonotype has a count of ten or more. The genes are TRBV29-1 and TRBJ2-4; D is undetermined. V was pared by 7 bases and J by 1 base, with 11 bases between. Germline lookup yields CDR1 SQVTM and CDR2 ANQGSEA. The CDR3 totals 13 residues. The CDR3 DNA follows: TGCAGCGCCCTCAACTATGCCAAAAACATTCAGTACTTC. It specifies CSALNYAKNIQYF.